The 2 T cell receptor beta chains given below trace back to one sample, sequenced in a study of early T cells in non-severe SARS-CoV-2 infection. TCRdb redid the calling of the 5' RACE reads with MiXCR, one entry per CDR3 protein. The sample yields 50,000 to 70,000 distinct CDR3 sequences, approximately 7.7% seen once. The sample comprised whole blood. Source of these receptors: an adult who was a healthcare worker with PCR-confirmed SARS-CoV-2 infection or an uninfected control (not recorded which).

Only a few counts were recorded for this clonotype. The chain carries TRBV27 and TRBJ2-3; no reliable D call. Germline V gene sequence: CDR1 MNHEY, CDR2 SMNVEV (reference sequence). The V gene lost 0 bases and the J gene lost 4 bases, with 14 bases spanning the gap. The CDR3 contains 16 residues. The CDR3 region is CASSLSLSVGADTQYF. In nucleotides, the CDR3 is TGTGCCAGCAGTTTATCGCTATCCGTAGGCGCAGATACGCAGTATTTT.

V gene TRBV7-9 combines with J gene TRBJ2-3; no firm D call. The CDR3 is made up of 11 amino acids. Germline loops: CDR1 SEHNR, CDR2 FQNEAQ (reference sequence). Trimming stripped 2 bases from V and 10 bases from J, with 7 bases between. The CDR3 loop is CASSLSRAQYF. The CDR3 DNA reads TGTGCCAGCAGCTTAAGTCGAGCGCAGTATTTT.